Below, one T cell receptor beta chain is given with its context. What it recognizes is unknown. This sample is drawn from a study of cytomegalovirus exposure and HLA in healthy donors. The CDR3 is made up of 18 amino acids. Trimming removed 4 bases from V and 3 bases from J; junction bases left unmatched: 13. Germline CDR1 reads SGHNT; CDR2 reads YYREEE (reference sequence). Study findings and constraints: The classifier, whose performance was assessed in both the original and validation cohorts, reportedly diagnosed cytomegalovirus status with high specificity and sensitivity. Cytomegalovirus-associated status was assigned to about 180 TCR beta chains. As a later analysis showed, several of the most significant clusters appeared to be linked to common viral pathogens.

PCR used 60 Vbeta primers and 13 Jbeta primers. The protocol was immunoSEQ multiplex PCR, while the TCRdb copy is restricted to in-frame clones and leaves out a portion. The table lists around 160,000 clones, less than 90% of them singletons. The sequencing sample was made of PBMCs. This receptor was taken from a man in his fifties in good health and CMV-seropositive. The rearrangement joins TRBV5-4 to TRBJ2-3; 11 positions match TRBD1. In DNA, the CDR3 is TGTGCCAGCAGCCGGGGACAGGGGGGGACCGGGGGGACAGATACGCAGTATTTT. Translation gives CASSRGQGGTGGTDTQYF. The full variable domain, its missing parts supplied by reference TRBV5-4 and TRBJ2-3, is ETGVTQSPTHLIKTRGQQVTLRCSSQSGHNTVSWYQQALGQGPQFIFQYYREEENGRGNFPPRFSGLQFPNYSSELNVNALELDDSALYLCASSRGQGGTGGTDTQYFGPGTRLTVL.